This TCR beta chain is drawn from a study of human T cells and chemical hapten exposure. Across the whole study: An approximately 2 cm by approximately 2 cm inner upper arm patch received 2% DPC for sensitization. Mostly female patients had alopecia areata, totalis or universalis.

This CDR3 contains 16 residues. CDR1 and CDR2 from the germline V gene are LGHNA and YSLEER. Trimming left V 0 bases short and J 2 bases short, with 13 bases between. TCRdb re-analysed the RACE reads in MiXCR, keeping a single row per CDR3 protein. The sample lists tens of thousands of distinct CDR3 sequences; 7.5% to 10% were seen once. Indicated time point: patch test 2, 6 weeks after DPC sensitization. Treatment denoted: therapeutic diphenylcyclopropenone sensitization with weekly scalp DPC. Participating donors were patients with alopecia, aged 18 to 70 years, considered appropriate candidates for DPC. This clonotype was recorded many times.

V is TRBV4-3 and J is TRBJ1-2; D remains unclear. The sequence was collected from a man aged 30-40 years with alopecia areata. Some clones in this sample may be carry-over from other donors' samples. The material was whole blood, obtained in connection with sensitization to the hapten diphenylcyclopropenone (DPC). For the CDR3, the DNA is TGCGCCAGCAGCCAAGACTATTCAGAGGCAAACTATGGCTACACCTTC. It yields the protein CASSQDYSEANYGYTF.